In its sample, the clone carrying this T cell receptor (beta chain) was seen many times. This specimen comes from a study of T cells in Graves' hyperthyroidism and ophthalmopathy. Patients were aged 18 to 65, had disease duration under 2 months, and had newly diagnosed hyperthyroidism. A patient was excluded if there was uncontrolled infection, other autoimmune disease, pregnancy or lactation. TCR beta CDR3 sequences were amplified from RNA transcripts. HTBI primers were the set used in a first-round RT-PCR of the TCR CDR3. Via MiXCR, TCRdb re-called the multiplex PCR reads, giving one row per CDR3 protein. The sample consists of under 650,000 distinct CDR3 sequences, 15% to 20% of them appearing once. The material sequenced was blood. The source is a woman aged 30 to 39 with Graves' hyperthyroidism.

The CDR3 DNA reads as TGTGCCAGCAGTTTCAACAGGGGTGTCACAGATACGCAGTATTTT. Translating it yields CASSFNRGVTDTQYF. The chain uses TRBV28 and TRBJ2-3, with 7 bases that match TRBD1. CDR1 is MDHEN, CDR2 SYDVKM, per germline. The junction had 5 bases not matched to a gene; V was cut back by 3 bases and J by 2 bases. The CDR3 covers 15 residues.